The 32 T cell receptor beta chains given below trace back to one sample, sequenced in a study of blood T cell repertoires in COVID-19. Assay: immunoSEQ multiplex PCR; the TCRdb copy retains only in-frame clones and omits some. The sample comprises about 200,000 clones, 75% to 90% of which are singletons, and roughly 27% rests with the top ten. The sequencing sample was made of peripheral blood. The receptor source for this set is a middle-aged man with acute or convalescent COVID-19.

This clone appeared once. The chain joins TRBV6-2 or TRBV6-3 to TRBJ1-2; no reliable D call. Trimming took 2 bases from V and 2 from J, leaving 15 bases between them. Germline loops: CDR1 MNHEY, CDR2 SVGEGT. The CDR3 totals 16 residues. This CDR3 is CASSYPPRGFNYGYTF. Written as DNA, the CDR3 is TGTGCCAGCAGTTACCCACCGCGAGGGTTCAACTATGGCTACACCTTC.

The rearrangement links TRBV9 to TRBJ2-7; 15 positions match TRBD2. Losses at the gene ends were 2 bases for V and 7 bases for J; bases not matched to a gene: 4. The germline CDR1 and CDR2 sequences are SGDLS and YYNGEE. The CDR3 is 15 amino acids. As DNA, the CDR3 is TGTGCCAGCAGCGTGGGACTAGCGGGAGGCGAGGAGCAGTACTTC. It specifies CASSVGLAGGEEQYF.

The chain couples TRBV9 to TRBJ1-2, with 9 nucleotides matching TRBD1. V gave up 3 bases and J gave up 3 bases; unmatched junction bases: 9. The CDR3 loop spans 16 amino acids. CDR1 and CDR2 from the germline V gene are SGDLS and YYNGEE. DNA for the CDR3: TGTGCCAGCAGCGATTCCGAGGACAGGGGCGACTATGGCTACACCTTC. Its translation: CASSDSEDRGDYGYTF.

This clone was detected once. The CDR3: CASSRRWGPENTEAFF. CDR3 nucleotides: TGTGCCAGCAGTAGACGTTGGGGGCCAGAAAACACTGAAGCTTTCTTT. The chain recombines TRBV27 with TRBJ1-1; possibly TRBD1 for D (6 bases). Trimming shortened V by 5 bases and J by 2 bases, and 18 bases separated the two germline ends. The CDR3 is 16 amino acids. Per the germline V gene, CDR1 is MNHEY and CDR2 is SMNVEV (reference sequence).

The gene calls are TRBV5-1 and TRBJ1-2; D not certain. The germline V gene encodes CDR1 SGHRS and CDR2 YFSETQ. V lost 1 base and J lost 6, with 19 bases in between. The CDR3 is 16 amino acids. The CDR3: CASSLTSRGDLDGYTF. The CDR3 DNA reads as TGCGCCAGCAGCTTGACCTCCCGGGGTGATCTTGATGGCTACACCTTC.

The chain recombines TRBV5-1 with TRBJ2-1; 11 bases map to TRBD2. V lost 3 bases, J lost 6 bases, and 8 bases stayed unmatched. The V gene's germline CDR1 is SGHRS and CDR2 YFSETQ. This CDR3 comprises 16 residues. CDR3 residues: CASSSPTSGSGNEQFF. As DNA, the CDR3 is TGCGCCAGCAGCTCCCCTACTAGCGGGAGTGGCAATGAGCAGTTCTTC.

V and J are TRBV5-1 and TRBJ1-2, with 12 bases matching TRBD1. The CDR3 consists of 14 residues. Trimming took 4 bases from V and 7 from J; bases not matched to a gene: 5. CDR1 and CDR2 from the germline V gene are SGHRS and YFSETQ. The CDR3 DNA sequence: TGCGCCAGCAGCCCAGGGACAGGGGGCGTTGGCTACACCTTC. It yields the protein CASSPGTGGVGYTF.

The gene calls are TRBV10-3 and TRBJ1-1; D might be TRBD1 (5 bases). The CDR3 is 18 residues long. Per germline, CDR1 ENHRY and CDR2 SYGVKD. Trimming removed 6 bases at V and 3 bases at J, with 26 bases between. CDR3 sequence (DNA): TGTGCCATCAGCGTACCCTTCGGCCGGGGGGGACGTGACACTGAAGCTTTCTTT. The encoded protein is CAISVPFGRGGRDTEAFF.

The rearrangement uses TRBV9 and TRBJ1-1; possibly TRBD1 for D (6 bases). Germline CDR1 and CDR2: SGDLS and YYNGEE. The V end was cut by 4 bases, the J end by 1 base, with 17 bases between. CDR3 length: 16 amino acids. As DNA, the CDR3 is TGTGCCAGCAGCCCACGGGGGGCCAGAGGGAACACTGAAGCTTTCTTT. Protein sequence: CASSPRGARGNTEAFF.

This clone came up once. This chain joins TRBV19 and TRBJ2-3; tentatively, D is TRBD2 (5 bases). CDR1 and CDR2 from the germline V gene are LNHDA and SQIVND (reference sequence). V gave up 7 bases and J gave up 0 bases, with 14 bases separating them. CDR3 size: 15 residues. CDR3 coding DNA: TGTGCCAGTAAAGATCGCGGGTCTAGCACAGATACGCAGTATTTT. Translating gives CASKDRGSSTDTQYF.

The chain recombines TRBV3-1 (or the pseudogene TRBV3-2) with TRBJ1-2; D gene unclear. Germline CDR1 reads LGHDT; CDR2 reads YNNKEL (reference sequence). With 1 base removed from V and 1 base from J, the gap between germline ends came to 16 bases. The CDR3 is 17 amino acids. The CDR3 is CASSQVTQFPFNYGYTF. The CDR3 coding sequence is TGTGCCAGCAGCCAAGTAACCCAGTTCCCTTTTAACTATGGCTACACCTTC.

This clone is a singleton in its sample. This chain connects TRBV30 to TRBJ2-7; 8 nucleotides match TRBD2. Germline CDR1 and CDR2: GTSNPN and SVGIG (reference sequence). V shed 1 base and J 5 bases; nucleotides not matched to a gene: 7. This CDR3 is 14 amino acids long. The CDR3 nucleotides read TGTGCCTGGAGTGGGACTAGCTTAGAGAACGAGCAGTACTTC. Protein: CAWSGTSLENEQYF.

This chain links TRBV27 with TRBJ2-7; tentative D call: TRBD2 (5 bases). The length of the CDR3 is 11 residues. Trimming removed 7 bases from V and 6 bases from J, with 10 bases in between. Germline V gene data show CDR1 as MNHEY and CDR2 as SMNVEV (reference sequence). In nucleotides, the CDR3 is TGTGCCAGCACCAAGGCGGGCGAGCAGTACTTC. Translated: CASTKAGEQYF.

This rearrangement joins TRBV7-2 to TRBJ1-1, with 8 bases lining up with TRBD1. Per germline, CDR1 SGHTA and CDR2 FQGNSA. V dropped 5 bases and J dropped 1; count of bases not matched to a gene: 3. The CDR3 length is 14 residues. The CDR3 region has the DNA TGTGCCAGCAGCGCGACAGGGGAGAACACTGAAGCTTTCTTT. This encodes CASSATGENTEAFF.

With regard to this clone: This sample includes further DNA sequences coding for the same CDR3. V usage is TRBV5-4 and J usage is TRBJ2-1; possibly TRBD2 for D (6 bases). The germline V gene has CDR1 SGHNT and CDR2 YYREEE (reference sequence). This CDR3 is built from 13 residues. V was pared by 0 bases and J by 7 bases, with 8 bases between. The CDR3 nucleotides are TGTGCCAGCAGCTTGGGGGCGGGAAATGAGCAGTTCTTC. Translating gives CASSLGAGNEQFF.

V gene TRBV7-2 combines with J gene TRBJ1-5; 8 nucleotides agree with TRBD1. The CDR3 is 15 residues long. Germline values: CDR1 SGHTA, CDR2 FQGNSA. J lost 3 bases, V lost 4 bases, and 5 bases had no gene match. Here the CDR3 reads CASSSTGALNQPQHF. CDR3 in DNA: TGTGCCAGCAGCTCGACAGGGGCCCTCAATCAGCCCCAGCATTTT.

The chain combines TRBV5-5 with TRBJ1-1; a weak D match, TRBD1 (5 bases). Trimming took off 0 bases at V and 0 bases at J, with 15 bases between the two ends. Germline V lookup: CDR1 SGHKS, CDR2 YYEKEE (reference sequence). This CDR3 has 17 residues. The CDR3 protein is CASSLAGHWAMNTEAFF. The CDR3 DNA reads TGTGCCAGCAGCTTGGCCGGACACTGGGCCATGAACACTGAAGCTTTCTTT.

The chain joins TRBV4-1 to TRBJ2-3; 11 nucleotides align to TRBD1. This CDR3 spans 16 amino acids. V dropped 0 bases and J dropped 4; count of bases not matched to a gene: 3. Germline CDR1 MGHRA, CDR2 YSYEKL. CDR3 DNA sequence: TGCGCCAGCAGCCAAGATTCGGGACAGGGGGCAGATACGCAGTATTTT. This codes for CASSQDSGQGADTQYF.

The chain combines TRBV19 with TRBJ2-5; a weak D match, TRBD1 (6 bases). CDR1 is LNHDA, CDR2 SQIVND, per germline (reference sequence). The germline V and J ends were trimmed by 5 bases and 5 bases, with 24 bases remaining between them. The CDR3 length is 17 residues. CDR3 DNA: TGTGCCAGTAGTGCCGAACGGATAAGGGGGAGAGTGGAGACCCAGTACTTC. It specifies CASSAERIRGRVETQYF.

The chain combines TRBV6-1 with TRBJ1-2, with TRBD1 as a possible D gene (5 bases). V was shortened by 3 bases and J by 3 bases, with 17 bases between the two germline ends. Germline CDR1 reads MNHNS; CDR2 reads SASEGT. This CDR3 comprises 16 residues. CDR3 sequence: CASSDPREDVDYGYTF. CDR3 bases: TGTGCCAGCAGTGACCCCAGGGAAGACGTTGACTATGGCTACACCTTC.

The V gene is TRBV7-3, the J gene TRBJ2-5; D possibly corresponds to TRBD2 (5 bases). The length of the CDR3 is 16 residues. Between the trimmed V and J ends, which lost 1 base and 1 base, there was a span of 13 bases. The germline CDR1 and CDR2 sequences are SGHTA and FQGTGA. CDR3 in DNA: TGTGCCAGCAGCTTAAACGGGCGGGTAGCCCAAGAGACCCAGTACTTC. Protein product: CASSLNGRVAQETQYF.

J is TRBJ2-1 and V is TRBV7-9; D gene uncertain. The CDR3 spans 14 residues. Germline V CDR1 and CDR2: SEHNR, FQNEAQ (reference sequence). Trimming took 3 bases from V and 4 from J, leaving 10 bases between them. CDR3 coding DNA: TGTGCCAGCAGCTTGGCGAGCGATTACAATGAGCAGTTCTTC. Amino acid sequence: CASSLASDYNEQFF.

The chain employs TRBV6-5 and TRBJ1-1; D perhaps matches TRBD1 (6 bases). V was cut by 7 bases and J by 2 bases, with 11 bases left in between. From germline, CDR1 is MNHEY and CDR2 SVGAGI. The CDR3 loop spans 13 amino acids. In DNA, the CDR3 is TGTGCCAGCACTCCAGGGGAAAACACTGAAGCTTTCTTT. Amino acid sequence: CASTPGENTEAFF.

The rearrangement links TRBV20-1 to TRBJ1-6; TRBD1 is a possible D gene (5 bases). The CDR3 is 16 residues long. In germline, CDR1 is DFQATT, CDR2 SNEGSKA (reference sequence). Trimming stripped 3 bases from V and 7 bases from J, with 19 bases between. CDR3 loop: CSASRTRAGGNSPLHF. The CDR3 DNA follows: TGCAGTGCTAGTCGAACCAGGGCGGGAGGGAATTCACCCCTCCACTTT.

The chain employs TRBV3-1 (or the pseudogene TRBV3-2) and TRBJ2-7, with TRBD2 matching 8 bases. CDR1 and CDR2 from the germline V gene are LGHDT and YNNKEL (reference sequence). Trimming at V came to 0 bases and at J to 2 bases, leaving 3 bases not matched to a gene. This CDR3 comprises 15 residues. CDR3 in amino acids: CASSQDASGPYEQYF. As DNA, the CDR3 is TGTGCCAGCAGCCAAGACGCTAGCGGGCCCTACGAGCAGTACTTC.

The V call is TRBV2, the J call TRBJ1-2; D unclear. There are 14 residues in the CDR3. Trimming stripped 8 bases from V and 8 bases from J, with 21 bases between. Per germline, CDR1 SNHLY and CDR2 FYNNEI. CDR3 residues: CASQSDGRVVGYTF. DNA of the CDR3: TGTGCCAGCCAGAGCGACGGGAGGGTGGTCGGCTACACCTTC.

The chain links TRBV10-3 to TRBJ2-1; 8 bases match TRBD2. V was clipped by 10 bases and J by 7 bases; unmatched bases: 21. The CDR3 spans 17 residues. Looked up from germline, CDR1 is ENHRY and CDR2 is SYGVKD. Written as DNA, the CDR3 is TGTGCCACAGGGGCCACCAGTTCAGCGGGAGAGCTTAATGAGCAGTTCTTC. It translates to CATGATSSAGELNEQFF.

The genes are TRBV9 and TRBJ1-4; 8 nucleotides agree with TRBD1. This CDR3 region has 15 residues. CDR1 is SGDLS, CDR2 YYNGEE, per germline. The V and J ends lost 3 bases and 7 bases, in that order; junction bases with no gene match: 8. The CDR3 bases are TGTGCCAGCAGCGCGACAGGGGCTGGGGGTGAAAAACTGTTTTTT. Translated, it gives CASSATGAGGEKLFF.

V and J are TRBV11-2 and TRBJ2-4; D is perhaps TRBD1 (6 bases). The CDR3 is 18 amino acids. The V gene lost 3 bases and the J gene lost 6 bases, with 24 bases spanning the gap. Germline V lookup: CDR1 SGHAT, CDR2 FQNNGV. The CDR3 coding sequence is TGTGCCAGCAGCTTGGGCAGGACAGCGGCCGACGTTTCAAACATTCAGTACTTC. This encodes CASSLGRTAADVSNIQYF. Complete variable domain (other parts from reference TRBV11-2 and TRBJ2-4): EAGVAQSPRYKIIEKRQSVAFWCNPISGHATLYWYQQILGQGPKLLIQFQNNGVVDDSQLPKDRFSAERLKGVDSTLKIQPAKLEDSAVYLCASSLGRTAADVSNIQYFGAGTRLSVL.

For the CDR3, the DNA is TGCGCCAGCAGCTTGTATAGGGGGTCCTACGAGCAGTACTTC. Protein product: CASSLYRGSYEQYF. The chain couples TRBV5-1 to TRBJ2-7, with D tentatively TRBD1 (6 bases). This CDR3 spans 14 amino acids. With 1 base removed from V and 1 base from J, the gap between germline ends came to 9 bases. Per the germline V gene, CDR1 is SGHRS and CDR2 is YFSETQ.

The chain combines TRBV27 with TRBJ2-5; 8 nucleotides line up with TRBD1. Germline V gene data show CDR1 as MNHEY and CDR2 as SMNVEV (reference sequence). Germline trimming cut 5 bases from V and 7 bases from J; bases unmatched to any gene: 6. The CDR3 consists of 13 residues. The CDR3 sequence is CASSRQGLATQYF. CDR3 nucleotides: TGTGCCAGCAGTCGACAGGGGTTAGCGACCCAGTACTTC.

The rearrangement joins TRBV28 to TRBJ1-4, with TRBD1 matching 7 bases. Germline V lookup: CDR1 MDHEN, CDR2 SYDVKM. Germline trimming cut 8 bases from V and 2 bases from J; bases unmatched to any gene: 5. The CDR3 consists of 14 residues. The CDR3 region is CASLPGGTNEKLFF. In DNA form, the CDR3 reads TGTGCCAGCCTCCCAGGGGGTACTAATGAAAAACTGTTTTTT. The complete variable domain, with remaining parts taken from reference TRBV28 and TRBJ1-4, reads DVKVTQSSRYLVKRTGEKVFLECVQDMDHENMFWYRQDPGLGLRLIYFSYDVKMKEKGDIPEGYSVSREKKERFSLILESASTNQTSMYLCASLPGGTNEKLFFGSGTQLSVL.